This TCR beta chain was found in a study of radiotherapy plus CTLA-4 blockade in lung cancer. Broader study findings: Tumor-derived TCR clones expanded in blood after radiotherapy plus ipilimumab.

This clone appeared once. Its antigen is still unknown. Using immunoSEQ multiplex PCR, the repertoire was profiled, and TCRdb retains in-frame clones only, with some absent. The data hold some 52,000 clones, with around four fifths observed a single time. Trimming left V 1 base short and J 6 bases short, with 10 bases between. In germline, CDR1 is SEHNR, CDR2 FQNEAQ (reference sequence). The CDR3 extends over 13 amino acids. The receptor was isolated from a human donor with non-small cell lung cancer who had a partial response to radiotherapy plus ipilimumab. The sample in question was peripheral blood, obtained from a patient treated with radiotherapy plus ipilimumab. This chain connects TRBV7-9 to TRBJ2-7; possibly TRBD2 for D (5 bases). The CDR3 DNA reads TGTGCCAGCAGCTTAGGAGGGTGGGGCGAGCAGTACTTC. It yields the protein CASSLGGWGEQYF.